Following are 9 T cell receptor beta chains from one sample sequenced in a study of shared clonotypes between healthy human individuals. Clones were sequenced by immunoSEQ multiplex PCR, and TCRdb holds only the in-frame ones, with some missing. This table holds 2 million or so clones, just under 95% found once. Naive CD8 cells lacked CD45RO and underwent positive selection for CCR7, leaving out terminally differentiated effector memory CD45RA+ cells. The material sequenced was naive CD8+ T cells sorted from blood. The origin of the receptors is a man aged 18 to 30 in good health.

This clone was found once. Additional DNA sequences in this sample encode the identical CDR3. The chain has TRBV9 and TRBJ2-7; D is perhaps TRBD1 or TRBD2 (5 bases each). The CDR3 is 13 amino acids. The V gene's germline CDR1 is SGDLS and CDR2 YYNGEE. Trimming removed 3 bases at V and 1 base at J, with 8 bases between. CDR3 DNA sequence: TGTGCCAGCAGCGAGGGACCGTCCTACGAGCAGTACTTC. Protein: CASSEGPSYEQYF. Variable domain in full (rest from reference TRBV9 and TRBJ2-7): DSGVTQTPKHLITATGQRVTLRCSPRSGDLSVYWYQQSLDQGLQFLIQYYNGEERAKGNILERFSAQQFPDLHSELNLSSLELGDSALYFCASSEGPSYEQYFGPGTRLTVT.

The chain uses TRBV6-5 and TRBJ2-7; 7 positions match TRBD2. From germline, CDR1 is MNHEY and CDR2 SVGAGI. V lost 3 bases and J lost 0; bases outside the gene matches: 5. This CDR3 comprises 15 residues. Here the CDR3 DNA reads TGTGCCAGCAGTTATAGCGAGCGGGGCTCCTACGAGCAGTACTTC. Translation: CASSYSERGSYEQYF.

V usage is TRBV4-1 and J usage is TRBJ1-1, with D possibly matching TRBD1 (5 bases). V was shortened by 1 base and J by 1 base, with 13 bases between the two germline ends. Germline CDR1 reads MGHRA; CDR2 reads YSYEKL. This CDR3 contains 16 residues. For the CDR3, the DNA is TGCGCCAGCAGCCAAGTCATAGGGACGGCGAACACTGAAGCTTTCTTT. Amino acids: CASSQVIGTANTEAFF.

The J gene is TRBJ1-1, the V gene TRBV14, with D tentatively TRBD1 (5 bases). The CDR3 extends over 14 amino acids. Germline assignment: CDR1 SGHDN and CDR2 FVKESK. Trimming took 6 bases from V and 7 from J, leaving 18 bases between them. The CDR3 coding sequence is TGTGCCAGCAGTCTCTACCAACCGACAGATGAAGCTTTCTTT. This sequence encodes CASSLYQPTDEAFF.

This clone came up once. This sample includes further DNA sequences coding for the same CDR3. As DNA, the CDR3 is TGTGCCAGCAGTTACTCTTCTGAAGCTTTCTTT. It is translated as CASSYSSEAFF. This chain connects TRBV6-5 to TRBJ1-1; no reliable D call. CDR3 size: 11 residues. The germline gives CDR1 MNHEY, CDR2 SVGAGI. With 0 bases removed from V and 6 bases from J, the gap between germline ends came to 2 bases.

This clone has a single count. Other DNA sequences within the sample encode an identical CDR3. The chain recombines TRBV5-6 with TRBJ2-7, with TRBD1 as a possible D gene (6 bases). Germline CDR1 SGHDT, CDR2 YYEEEE. This CDR3 has 13 residues. Trimming left V 4 bases short and J 2 bases short, with 10 bases between. CDR3 sequence reads: CASSPGDTYEQYF. DNA for the CDR3: TGTGCCAGCAGCCCCGGGGACACCTACGAGCAGTACTTC.

The CDR3 DNA is TGTGCCAGCAGTTTTTCGGGGACAGGGGCACACTACGAGCAGTACTTC. This gives the protein CASSFSGTGAHYEQYF. The chain couples TRBV28 to TRBJ2-7, with 10 bases lining up with TRBD1. Germline values: CDR1 MDHEN, CDR2 SYDVKM. The CDR3 covers 16 residues. V lost 3 bases and J lost 3; bases outside the gene matches: 8.

The CDR3 sequence: CASSWDRGREAFF. In DNA form, the CDR3 reads TGTGCCAGCAGCTGGGACAGAGGACGTGAAGCTTTCTTT. The gene calls are TRBV5-6 and TRBJ1-1; 7 positions match TRBD1. Germline V gene sequence: CDR1 SGHDT, CDR2 YYEEEE. The CDR3 contains 13 residues. V gave up 3 bases and J gave up 7 bases; unmatched junction bases: 6.

V usage is TRBV10-2 and J usage is TRBJ1-2; possible D gene TRBD1, 6 bases. This CDR3 spans 14 amino acids. The germline V and J ends were trimmed by 2 bases and 5 bases, with 12 bases remaining between them. The V gene's germline CDR1 is WSHSY and CDR2 SAAADI. The CDR3 DNA follows: TGCGCCAGCAGTGAGCTGGGGGCGCGGTATGGCTACACCTTC. Amino acids: CASSELGARYGYTF.